This TCR beta chain is from a study of cytomegalovirus exposure and HLA in healthy donors. Study conclusions and caveats: Cytomegalovirus status, reportedly, was diagnosed with high specificity and sensitivity by the classifier.

Between the trimmed V and J ends, which lost 1 base and 4 bases, there was a span of 7 bases. Germline V gene data show CDR1 as SEHNR and CDR2 as FQNEAQ (reference sequence). The CDR3 spans 13 residues. Details on this clone: Its specificity is not known.

The study ran its PCR with 60 Vbeta and 13 Jbeta primers. Data came from immunoSEQ multiplex PCR; TCRdb stores just in-frame clones and leaves some out. The top ten hold around 2.2% of the sample, which has roughly 190,000 clones, roughly 80% seen once. The clonotype originates from a woman in her 30s in good health and CMV-seropositive. The chain combines TRBV7-9 with TRBJ2-5; tentative D call: TRBD1 (5 bases). Material for sequencing was PBMCs. As DNA, the CDR3 is TGTGCCAGCAGCTTAGAGGGGCGAGAGACCCAGTACTTC. This translates into CASSLEGRETQYF.